One and the same sample provided the 17 T cell receptor beta chains below, sequenced in a study of regulatory T cells in long-lasting Graves disease. Time point described: newly diagnosed GD, antithyroid drugs for less than 3 months. PBMCs were the source of the RNA used for TCR sequencing. In building TCR beta libraries, iRepertoire HTBI primers were used together with Arm-PCR of CDR3 regions. TCRdb reprocessed the multiplex PCR reads with MiXCR, giving one entry per CDR3 protein. The table lists 600,000 to 650,000 distinct CDR3 sequences, about 16% of them singletons. A further study also used this sample, focusing on T cells in Graves' hyperthyroidism and ophthalmopathy.

Sequenced here: peripheral blood mononuclear cells (PBMCs), sampled at new diagnosis, from a patient treated with antithyroid drugs. The receptor source for this set is a woman aged 30 to 39 with Graves disease.

The chain employs TRBV2 and TRBJ2-3; possibly TRBD2 for D (5 bases). CDR1 and CDR2 (germline): SNHLY, FYNNEI. The CDR3 has 14 amino acids. V lost 6 bases, J lost 6 bases, and 16 bases lay in between. This CDR3 is CASRASWEGDTQYF. CDR3 in DNA: TGTGCCAGCAGGGCTAGCTGGGAAGGGGATACGCAGTATTTT.

The V gene is TRBV7-9, the J gene TRBJ2-6; D unclear. CDR1 is SEHNR, CDR2 FQNEAQ, per germline (reference sequence). Trimming cost V 4 bases and J 4 bases, with 5 bases left between them. This CDR3 comprises 13 residues. The CDR3 region is CASSYDGANVLTF. The CDR3 bases are TGTGCCAGCAGCTATGACGGGGCCAACGTCCTGACTTTC. The variable domain in full, with the rest retrieved from reference TRBV7-9 and TRBJ2-6, is DTGVSQNPRHKITKRGQNVTFRCDPISEHNRLYWYRQTLGQGPEFLTYFQNEAQLEKSRLLSDRFSAERPKGSFSTLEIQRTEQGDSAMYLCASSYDGANVLTFGAGSRLTVL.

This clonotype was found many times. J is TRBJ1-3 and V is TRBV6-2 or TRBV6-3; D is uncertain. Germline values: CDR1 MNHEY, CDR2 SVGEGT. The CDR3 runs to 15 residues. The ends were cut back, 5 bases at V and 0 bases at J, with 11 bases in the middle. This CDR3 reads CASSVWPLSGNTIYF. CDR3 DNA: TGTGCCAGCAGTGTCTGGCCTCTCTCTGGAAACACCATATATTTT.

This clonotype was seen at least ten times. V and J are TRBV2 and TRBJ1-1; no clear D. Germline V CDR1 and CDR2: SNHLY, FYNNEI. The CDR3 consists of 13 residues. Trimming pared 7 bases from V and 6 bases from J, leaving 15 bases between. For the CDR3, the DNA is TGTGCCAGCACTTTCTCTCCCGGAGCTGAAGCTTTCTTT. The encoded protein is CASTFSPGAEAFF.

This clonotype was counted between two and nine times. The chain recombines TRBV19 with TRBJ2-2; D perhaps matches TRBD2 (5 bases). The CDR3 consists of 14 residues. Germline CDR1 and CDR2: LNHDA and SQIVND (reference sequence). V gave up 1 base and J gave up 5 bases, with 8 bases separating them. The CDR3 region is CASSIGRSTGELFF. The CDR3 nucleotides are TGTGCCAGTAGTATAGGGAGGTCAACCGGGGAGCTGTTTTTT.

This clonotype was detected a few times. V and J are TRBV6-5 and TRBJ1-1; 10 positions match TRBD1. The ends lost 2 bases at V and 4 bases at J; junction bases unmatched: 10. The CDR3 loop spans 17 amino acids. The V gene's germline CDR1 is MNHEY and CDR2 SVGAGI. The CDR3 protein is CASSYLRTGGKGTEAFF. CDR3 nucleotides: TGTGCCAGCAGTTACCTCCGGACAGGGGGAAAGGGCACTGAAGCTTTCTTT.

This clonotype was recorded a few times. V and J are TRBV7-9 and TRBJ1-4; no firm D call. The CDR3 contains 18 residues. The V end was cut by 1 base, the J end by 8 bases, with 23 bases between. The germline gives CDR1 SEHNR, CDR2 FQNEAQ (reference sequence). The CDR3 is CASSLGVASIQTGEKLFF. The CDR3 DNA is TGTGCCAGCAGCTTAGGTGTAGCTTCGATCCAAACGGGAGAAAAACTGTTTTTT. Variable domain in full (rest from reference TRBV7-9 and TRBJ1-4): DTGVSQNPRHKITKRGQNVTFRCDPISEHNRLYWYRQTLGQGPEFLTYFQNEAQLEKSRLLSDRFSAERPKGSFSTLEIQRTEQGDSAMYLCASSLGVASIQTGEKLFFGSGTQLSVL.

Comment on this clonotype: An end of the junction does not agree with germline; a read error may underlie this. The chain's CDR3 is CASSLEVMGGSYNEQFF. The CDR3 region has the DNA TGTGCCAGCAGCCTAGAGGTTATGGGAGGGTCCTACAATGAGCAGTTCTTC. The V call is TRBV5-1, the J call TRBJ2-1, with 7 bases matching TRBD2. CDR3 size: 17 residues. Germline CDR1 SGHRS, CDR2 YFSETQ.

This clonotype was seen repeatedly, ten times or more. The chain couples TRBV27 to TRBJ2-7, with 8 bases aligning to TRBD1. Germline CDR1 MNHEY, CDR2 SMNVEV (reference sequence). CDR3 length equals 15 residues. V was pared by 4 bases and J by 3 bases, with 8 bases of the junction left unmatched. CDR3 protein: CASSSPGGYNYEQYF. The CDR3 DNA follows: TGTGCCAGCAGTTCTCCAGGGGGCTACAACTACGAGCAGTACTTC.

About this clonotype itself: Possible read error: a much larger clone is one base away. V and J are TRBV11-2 and TRBJ2-1; D possibly uses TRBD1 or TRBD2 (5 bases each). Germline V gene lookup returns CDR1 SGHAT and CDR2 FQNNGV. CDR3 length equals 14 residues. The V end was cut by 5 bases, the J end by 6 bases, with 14 bases between. CDR3 loop: CASSRRGLLNEQFF. The CDR3 coding sequence is TGTGCCAGCAGCCGTCGGGGCCTACTCAATGAGCAGTTCTTC. The entire variable domain, with the rest obtained from reference TRBV11-2 and TRBJ2-1, is as follows: EAGVAQSPRYKIIEKRQSVAFWCNPISGHATLYWYQQILGQGPKLLIQFQNNGVVDDSQLPKDRFSAERLKGVDSTLKIQPAKLEDSAVYLCASSRRGLLNEQFFGPGTRLTVL.

Concerning this clonotype itself: A much larger clone lies one base from this, so it may be a read error. V and J are TRBV3-1 and TRBJ1-2; tentative D call: TRBD1 (5 bases). This CDR3 contains 13 residues. Germline loops: CDR1 LGHDT, CDR2 YNNKEL (reference sequence). Trimming shortened V by 4 bases and J by 12 bases, and 18 bases separated the two germline ends. CDR3 DNA: TGTGCCAGCAGCCTTCGGGACGGAACGGTCGACACCTTC. It translates to CASSLRDGTVDTF.

The chain combines TRBV20-1 with TRBJ2-7; D is possibly TRBD2 (6 bases). The CDR3 runs to 13 residues. Trimming stripped 1 base from V and 2 bases from J, with 9 bases between. CDR1 DFQATT and CDR2 SNEGSKA come from the germline V gene (reference sequence). The CDR3: CSARGLATYEQYF. CDR3 DNA sequence: TGCAGTGCTAGAGGGCTAGCGACCTACGAGCAGTACTTC.

This clonotype appeared a few times. The V call is TRBV28, the J call TRBJ2-3, with D tentatively TRBD1 (5 bases). V lost 6 bases, J lost 2 bases, and 18 bases lay in between. Looked up from germline, CDR1 is MDHEN and CDR2 is SYDVKM. This CDR3 is 16 amino acids long. The CDR3: CASRDNPGAYTDTQYF. CDR3 nucleotides: TGTGCCAGCAGAGACAATCCTGGGGCTTACACAGATACGCAGTATTTT.

Ten or more counts support this clonotype. The chain links TRBV9 to TRBJ2-1, with a tentative D call TRBD2 (6 bases). The CDR3 length is 15 residues. Trimming removed 2 bases from V and 2 bases from J, with 11 bases in between. Germline CDR1 reads SGDLS; CDR2 reads YYNGEE. CDR3 nucleotides: TGTGCCAGCAGCGTTGGGACTCGCCCCTACAATGAGCAGTTCTTC. This gives the protein CASSVGTRPYNEQFF.

This clonotype was seen a handful of times. The CDR3 is CASSIYGQSVWNEQFF. The CDR3 coding sequence is TGTGCCAGTAGTATATATGGGCAATCGGTCTGGAATGAGCAGTTCTTC. The V call is TRBV19, the J call TRBJ2-1; D ambiguous. V lost 2 bases to trimming and J lost 7 bases, with 18 bases between them. The CDR3 runs 16 residues. The germline gives CDR1 LNHDA, CDR2 SQIVND (reference sequence).

The table lists this clonotype with a few counts. The chain links TRBV27 to TRBJ2-4; D perhaps matches TRBD2 (6 bases). Trimming took off 5 bases at V and 5 bases at J, with 31 bases between the two ends. The CDR3 is made up of 20 amino acids. CDR1 and CDR2 (germline): MNHEY, SMNVEV (reference sequence). The CDR3 DNA is TGTGCCAGCAGTCGCGACTACGATAGCGGTTATCCAAAGAGGGAAAACATTCAGTACTTC. Amino acid sequence: CASSRDYDSGYPKRENIQYF.

This clonotype was detected only a few times. The chain joins TRBV30 to TRBJ2-3; 7 bases line up with TRBD1. This CDR3 comprises 15 residues. The junction had 5 bases not matched to a gene; V was cut back by 2 bases and J by 0 bases. The V gene's germline CDR1 is GTSNPN and CDR2 SVGIG (reference sequence). CDR3 sequence (DNA): TGTGCCTGGAGTCTAGGGGGCTCTAGCACAGATACGCAGTATTTT. This gives the protein CAWSLGGSSTDTQYF. The variable domain in full, with the rest retrieved from reference TRBV30 and TRBJ2-3, is SQTIHQWPATLVQPVGSPLSLECTVEGTSNPNLYWYRQAAGRGLQLLFYSVGIGQISSEVPQNLSASRPQDRQFILSSKKLLLSDSGFYLCAWSLGGSSTDTQYFGPGTRLTVL.